This passage covers 17 T cell receptor beta chains from one sample sequenced in a study of T cells in narcolepsy. Clones were read by immunoSEQ multiplex PCR, and TCRdb kept only the in-frame ones, dropping some. The sample holds tens of thousands of clones, 70% to 80% seen once. Sequencing was done on a sample of CD45RA- memory CD4+ T cells from PBMCs. These receptors came from a human donor with narcolepsy.

The genes are TRBV12-5 and TRBJ2-1; possible D gene TRBD2, 5 bases. Germline CDR1 and CDR2: LGHNT and FRNRAP. CDR3 size: 16 residues. V was shortened by 4 bases and J by 3 bases, with 16 bases between the two germline ends. CDR3 bases: TGTGCTAGTGGTTCGGTAGGTTTGGGAGTCTACAATGAGCAGTTCTTC. It codes for CASGSVGLGVYNEQFF.

This clone was counted a few times. The chain joins TRBV27 to TRBJ1-6; 8 nucleotides match TRBD1. With 6 bases clipped from V and 5 bases from J, the junction kept 9 bases outside the gene matches. Germline V gene sequence: CDR1 MNHEY, CDR2 SMNVEV (reference sequence). CDR3 size: 16 residues. This chain's CDR3 is CASSQPGQVNNSPLHF. CDR3 DNA sequence: TGTGCCAGCAGCCAGCCGGGACAGGTTAATAATTCACCCCTCCACTTT.

The chain combines TRBV25-1 with TRBJ1-2; D unresolved. Germline-derived CDR1 and CDR2 are MGHDK and SYGVNS. CDR3 length: 11 amino acids. The V end was cut by 10 bases, the J end by 8 bases, with 14 bases between. The CDR3 DNA follows: TGTGCCACCTGGTCACCGAGGGGCTACACCTTC. Translating it yields CATWSPRGYTF.

The chain is built from TRBV6-1 and TRBJ1-5; D remains unclear. This CDR3 is 13 amino acids long. Per the germline V gene, CDR1 is MNHNS and CDR2 is SASEGT. The germline V and J ends were trimmed by 1 base and 4 bases, with 5 bases remaining between them. CDR3 protein: CASSEVRNQPQHF. CDR3 DNA: TGTGCCAGCAGTGAAGTAAGGAATCAGCCCCAGCATTTT.

This rearrangement joins TRBV10-3 to TRBJ2-5, with D perhaps matching TRBD1 (6 bases). The CDR3 has 14 residues. Trimming took 6 bases from V and 3 from J, leaving 14 bases between them. Per the germline V gene, CDR1 is ENHRY and CDR2 is SYGVKD. Here the CDR3 DNA reads TGTGCCATCAGCGAGGGCCAGGGGAAAGAGACCCAGTACTTC. Protein: CAISEGQGKETQYF.

Only a few counts were recorded for this clone. The chain recombines TRBV7-6 with TRBJ2-7, with 7 bases fitting TRBD1. The CDR3 is made up of 15 amino acids. Germline V lookup: CDR1 SGHVS, CDR2 FNYEAQ. Trimming removed 4 bases from V and 3 bases from J; junction bases left unmatched: 9. CDR3 coding DNA: TGTGCCAGCAGCTCCTTTTTGGGACAGAACTACGAGCAGTACTTC. It yields the protein CASSSFLGQNYEQYF.

This clone was observed a few times. The chain carries TRBV5-1 and TRBJ1-2; the D gene is possibly TRBD1 (6 bases). Trimming pared 0 bases from V and 1 base from J, leaving 10 bases between. Per germline, CDR1 SGHRS and CDR2 YFSETQ. This CDR3 contains 15 residues. The CDR3 coding sequence is TGCGCCAGCAGCTTGGGTACAGGGAATAACTATGGCTACACCTTC. Encoded protein: CASSLGTGNNYGYTF.

This sequence joins TRBV27 and TRBJ2-5, with TRBD2 identical over 9 bases. This CDR3 contains 16 residues. Germline CDR1 reads MNHEY; CDR2 reads SMNVEV (reference sequence). Trimming removed 5 bases from V and 1 base from J; junction bases left unmatched: 8. CDR3 in DNA: TGTGCCAGCAGTCCGGCATTACTAGCGGGCCAAGAGACCCAGTACTTC. It translates to CASSPALLAGQETQYF.

The rearrangement joins TRBV11-2 to TRBJ1-5; 7 bases map to TRBD1. Germline values: CDR1 SGHAT, CDR2 FQNNGV. The V and J ends lost 5 bases and 3 bases, in that order; junction bases with no gene match: 7. The CDR3 extends over 15 amino acids. CDR3 in DNA: TGTGCCAGCAGCCGAGAAGGACAGGTCAATCAGCCCCAGCATTTT. Encoded protein: CASSREGQVNQPQHF.

The chain links TRBV15 to TRBJ2-3; D not certain. The CDR3 contains 13 residues. From germline, CDR1 is LNHNV and CDR2 YYDKDF (reference sequence). Trimming pared 4 bases from V and 1 base from J, leaving 6 bases between. The DNA for the CDR3 is TGTGCCACCAGCATCGGAGGCACAGATACGCAGTATTTT. Amino acid sequence: CATSIGGTDTQYF.

This rearrangement joins TRBV4-3 to TRBJ2-3; 7 nucleotides line up with TRBD2. The CDR3 is made up of 16 amino acids. V lost 3 bases to trimming and J lost 5 bases; unmatched junction nucleotides: 11. Germline-derived CDR1 and CDR2 are LGHNA and YSLEER. Written as DNA, the CDR3 is TGCGCCAGCAGCCAGAGCGGGACCCATCAGGGAGATACGCAGTATTTT. Translated, it gives CASSQSGTHQGDTQYF.

The V and J genes are TRBV6-6 and TRBJ1-1; 7 nucleotides match TRBD1. From germline, CDR1 is MNHNY and CDR2 SVGAGI (reference sequence). The CDR3 covers 12 residues. V shed 4 bases and J 11 bases; nucleotides not matched to a gene: 7. CDR3 protein: CASSSRTGRAFF. CDR3 bases: TGTGCCAGCAGTTCCCGGACAGGCCGGGCTTTCTTT.

The chain is built from TRBV6-1 and TRBJ2-3; D is unclear. The V end was cut by 6 bases, the J end by 0 bases, with 13 bases between. Germline CDR1 reads MNHNS; CDR2 reads SASEGT. The CDR3 covers 15 residues. The CDR3 here is CASRYGRTSTDTQYF. CDR3 nucleotide sequence: TGTGCCAGCAGGTACGGACGAACTAGCACAGATACGCAGTATTTT.

A single count supports this clone. J is TRBJ2-1 and V is TRBV2; 7 positions agree with TRBD2. Germline V CDR1 and CDR2: SNHLY, FYNNEI. This CDR3 contains 14 residues. Trimming cost V 5 bases and J 9 bases; bases outside gene matches: 10. The CDR3: CASSRGGSLSEQFF. CDR3 bases: TGTGCCAGCAGTCGGGGCGGGAGCCTATCTGAGCAGTTCTTC.

The V gene is TRBV28, the J gene TRBJ1-2; D is unclear. Germline V lookup: CDR1 MDHEN, CDR2 SYDVKM. Trimming removed 1 base from V and 8 bases from J, with 8 bases in between. The CDR3 spans 12 residues. CDR3 DNA: TGTGCCAGCAGTTTATTAGGACTAGGCTACACCTTC. Its protein is CASSLLGLGYTF.

The rearrangement joins TRBV5-5 to TRBJ1-1; D not certain. Germline CDR1 is SGHKS and CDR2 is YYEKEE (reference sequence). This CDR3 has 15 residues. Trimming shortened V by 1 base and J by 4 bases, and 14 bases separated the two germline ends. CDR3: CASSLLFGVRTEAFF. CDR3 in DNA: TGTGCCAGCAGCTTGCTTTTTGGGGTGCGCACTGAAGCTTTCTTT.

This clone was counted once. The CDR3 spells CASSAPGTANNSPLHF. DNA for the CDR3: TGTGCCAGCAGCGCGCCCGGGACAGCGAATAATTCACCCCTCCACTTT. This chain links TRBV5-4 with TRBJ1-6, with TRBD1 identical over 7 bases. The J segment lost 5 bases and the V segment lost 4 bases, leaving 9 bases of the junction unmatched. CDR3 length: 16 residues. Germline CDR1 SGHNT, CDR2 YYREEE (reference sequence).